This T cell receptor beta chain was found in a study of cytomegalovirus exposure and HLA in healthy donors. Findings of the study overall: According to the study, approximately 150 TCR beta chains were cytomegalovirus-associated.

Both 60 Vbeta primers and 13 Jbeta primers went into the PCR. Sequencing used immunoSEQ multiplex PCR; TCRdb keeps in-frame clones, though not all of them. The data hold around 190,000 clones, with under 9.5% observed a single time. The CDR3 is 14 amino acids. The V gene end was trimmed by 6 bases and the J gene end by 4 bases; junction bases not matched to a gene: 6. The germline V gene encodes CDR1 SEHNR and CDR2 FQNEAQ (reference sequence). This clone was recorded a few times. Its antigen is undetermined. This sequence originates from a woman aged 25 to 39 in good health and CMV-seropositive. The V call is TRBV7-9, the J call TRBJ1-5; 7 nucleotides agree with TRBD1. Material: PBMCs. The DNA of the CDR3 is TGTGCCAGCAGTCCACAGGGGAGAAATCAGCCCCAGCATTTT. This translates into CASSPQGRNQPQHF.